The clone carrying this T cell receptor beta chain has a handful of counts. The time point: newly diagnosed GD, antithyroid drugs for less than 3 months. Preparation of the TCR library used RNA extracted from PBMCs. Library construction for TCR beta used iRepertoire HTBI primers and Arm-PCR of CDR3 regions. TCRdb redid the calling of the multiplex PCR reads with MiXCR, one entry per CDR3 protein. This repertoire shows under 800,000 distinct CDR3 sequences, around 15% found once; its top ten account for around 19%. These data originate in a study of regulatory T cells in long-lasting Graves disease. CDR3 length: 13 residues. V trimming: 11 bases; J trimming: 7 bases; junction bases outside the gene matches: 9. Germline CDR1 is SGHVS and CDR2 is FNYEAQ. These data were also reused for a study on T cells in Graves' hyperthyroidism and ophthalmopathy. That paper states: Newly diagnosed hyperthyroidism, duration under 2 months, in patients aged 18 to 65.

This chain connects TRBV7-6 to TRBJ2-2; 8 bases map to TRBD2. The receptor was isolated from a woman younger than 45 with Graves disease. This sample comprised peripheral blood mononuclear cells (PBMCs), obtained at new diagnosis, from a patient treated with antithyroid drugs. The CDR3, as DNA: TGTGCCTCGCGGCGGGAGGCGGGCGGGGAGCTGTTTTTT. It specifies CASRREAGGELFF. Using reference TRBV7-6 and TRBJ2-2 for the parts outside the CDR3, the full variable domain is GAGVSQSPRYKVTKRGQDVALRCDPISGHVSLYWYRQALGQGPEFLTYFNYEAQQDKSGLPNDRFSAERPEGSISTLTIQRTEQRDSAMYRCASRREAGGELFFGEGSRLTVL.